The 9 T cell receptor beta chains given below trace back to one sample, sequenced in a study of T cells after posttransplantation cyclophosphamide. The table came from immunoSEQ multiplex PCR; TCRdb's copy has only in-frame clones and leaves some out. The top ten hold about 3.2% of the sample, which has 66,000 or so clones, about 93% seen once. Sequencing input: PBMCs. All receptors come from a woman aged 25 to 45 in good health and a related stem cell transplant donor.

The chain recombines TRBV4-1 with TRBJ1-2; D unresolved. Germline assignment: CDR1 MGHRA and CDR2 YSYEKL. Trimming took off 0 bases at V and 0 bases at J, with 14 bases between the two ends. This CDR3 spans 17 amino acids. The CDR3 DNA reads as TGCGCCAGCAGCCAAGATTTAGGGCCTTTCACTAACTATGGCTACACCTTC. Protein sequence: CASSQDLGPFTNYGYTF.

The chain recombines TRBV5-1 with TRBJ1-2; D perhaps matches TRBD1 (6 bases). Germline lookup yields CDR1 SGHRS and CDR2 YFSETQ. The CDR3 is 15 amino acids. Trimming took 5 bases from V and 8 from J, leaving 22 bases between them. CDR3 in DNA: TGCGCCAGCAGACTAGGGACACCTCAACTTCGAGGCTACACCTTC. It translates to CASRLGTPQLRGYTF.

CDR3 DNA: TGTGCTTGGGGGCCGGGGGGGAATCAGCCCCAGCATTTT. Its protein product is CAWGPGGNQPQHF. The chain combines TRBV30 with TRBJ1-5, with D tentatively TRBD1 (6 bases). CDR1 and CDR2 (germline): GTSNPN, SVGIG (reference sequence). This CDR3 comprises 13 residues.

V usage is TRBV5-1 and J usage is TRBJ1-1; possible D gene TRBD1, 6 bases. Germline V gene lookup returns CDR1 SGHRS and CDR2 YFSETQ. V gave up 0 bases and J gave up 4 bases, with 13 bases separating them. The CDR3 loop spans 15 amino acids. For the CDR3, the DNA is TGCGCCAGCAGCTTGGGACACAGGGACGGCACTGAAGCTTTCTTT. Translated, it gives CASSLGHRDGTEAFF.

The chain recombines TRBV30 with TRBJ1-2, with D possibly TRBD1 on 6 matching bases. CDR1 and CDR2 from the germline V gene are GTSNPN and SVGIG (reference sequence). Trimming took 3 bases from V and 0 from J, leaving 20 bases between them. This CDR3 is 17 amino acids long. The CDR3 nucleotides are TGTGCCTGGAGGCAGATGAAGGGGGGTGTCTCTAACTATGGCTACACCTTC. This gives the protein CAWRQMKGGVSNYGYTF. Supplemented by reference TRBV30 and TRBJ1-2, the full variable domain reads SQTIHQWPATLVQPVGSPLSLECTVEGTSNPNLYWYRQAAGRGLQLLFYSVGIGQISSEVPQNLSASRPQDRQFILSSKKLLLSDSGFYLCAWRQMKGGVSNYGYTFGSGTRLTVV.

The rearrangement links TRBV6-6 to TRBJ2-5, with TRBD1 as a possible D gene (6 bases). Deletions cut 6 bases from V and 2 bases from J, with 16 bases between. Germline V gives CDR1 MNHNY, CDR2 SVGAGI (reference sequence). This CDR3 has 15 residues. In DNA, the CDR3 is TGTGCCAGCAGGCCCATGGACAGCCATCAAGAGACCCAGTACTTC. It yields the protein CASRPMDSHQETQYF.

Concerning this clone: Compared with germline, one end of the junction differs, possibly owing to a read error. In DNA, the CDR3 is TGTGCCAGCAGTTTAGATTCGGGACAGACCTACGAGCAGTACTTC. Residues: CASSLDSGQTYEQYF. This chain joins TRBV11-2 and TRBJ2-7, with 7 bases identical to TRBD1. The CDR3 sequence is 15 residues long. From germline, CDR1 is SGHAT and CDR2 FQNNGV.

V is TRBV5-1 and J is TRBJ1-1; possible D gene TRBD1, 5 bases. CDR3 size: 16 residues. Trimming took off 0 bases at V and 4 bases at J, with 16 bases between the two ends. From germline, CDR1 is SGHRS and CDR2 YFSETQ. In DNA, the CDR3 is TGCGCCAGCAGCTTGGCCAATTTCCGCGGGGGCACTGAAGCTTTCTTT. Translating it yields CASSLANFRGGTEAFF.

The chain employs TRBV19 and TRBJ1-2, with D possibly TRBD1 on 6 matching bases. The CDR3 contains 12 residues. The ends were cut back, 4 bases at V and 8 bases at J, with 11 bases in the middle. Germline values: CDR1 LNHDA, CDR2 SQIVND (reference sequence). CDR3 in amino acids: CASSTPTGGYTF. The CDR3 DNA follows: TGTGCCAGTAGTACCCCGACAGGCGGCTACACCTTC. Supplemented by reference TRBV19 and TRBJ1-2, the full variable domain reads DGGITQSPKYLFRKEGQNVTLSCEQNLNHDAMYWYRQDPGQGLRLIYYSQIVNDFQKGDIAEGYSVSREKKESFPLTVTSAQKNPTAFYLCASSTPTGGYTFGSGTRLTVV.